Below are 29 T cell receptor beta chains sequenced from a single sample in a study of cytomegalovirus exposure and HLA in healthy donors. Researchers ran the PCR with 60 Vbeta and 13 Jbeta primers. Assay: immunoSEQ multiplex PCR; the TCRdb copy retains only in-frame clones and omits some. This sample carries approximately 110,000 clones, 73% of them seen once, and the ten largest clones take approximately 0.9%. Sequencing was done on a sample of PBMCs. These TCRs come from a woman younger than 45 in good health and CMV-seronegative.

The gene calls are TRBV6-1 and TRBJ2-5, with D perhaps matching TRBD1 (6 bases). Germline CDR1 and CDR2: MNHNS and SASEGT. The CDR3 has 14 amino acids. The germline V and J ends were trimmed by 6 bases and 5 bases, with 16 bases remaining between them. DNA for the CDR3: TGTGCCAGCAGGGACAGCCGAGTTGTGGAGACCCAGTACTTC. Its protein is CASRDSRVVETQYF.

This clone was seen only a few times. The chain joins TRBV6-5 to TRBJ2-6, with D possibly being TRBD2 (5 bases). Trimming took off 3 bases at V and 1 base at J, with 10 bases between the two ends. CDR3 size: 16 residues. CDR1 is MNHEY and CDR2 is SVGAGI in the germline V gene. CDR3 loop: CASSYEGPSGANVLTF. The CDR3 bases are TGTGCCAGCAGTTATGAGGGTCCTTCTGGGGCCAACGTCCTGACTTTC.

The chain combines TRBV7-9 with TRBJ1-5, with D perhaps matching TRBD1 (6 bases). Deletions cut 4 bases from V and 3 bases from J, with 10 bases between. The CDR3 extends over 14 amino acids. Germline V gene data show CDR1 as SEHNR and CDR2 as FQNEAQ (reference sequence). The DNA for the CDR3 is TGTGCCAGCAGCTCTGGACAGCTCAATCAGCCCCAGCATTTT. Its translation: CASSSGQLNQPQHF.

This clone was detected only a few times. The CDR3 loop is CAISTGTGYGYTF. In DNA, the CDR3 is TGTGCCATCAGTACCGGGACAGGCTATGGCTACACCTTC. J is TRBJ1-2 and V is TRBV10-3; 8 bases map to TRBD1. The V gene end was trimmed by 5 bases and the J gene end by 4 bases; junction bases not matched to a gene: 3. The CDR3 totals 13 residues. Germline V gives CDR1 ENHRY, CDR2 SYGVKD.

With respect to this clone: This specimen includes other DNA sequences encoding the same CDR3. This chain connects TRBV5-6 to TRBJ1-1, with a tentative D call TRBD1 (5 bases). This CDR3 is built from 13 residues. The V gene lost 1 base and the J gene lost 4 bases, with 8 bases spanning the gap. Germline CDR1 is SGHDT and CDR2 is YYEEEE. The CDR3 reads CASSLLGGTEAFF. The CDR3 DNA reads TGTGCCAGCAGCTTGTTGGGGGGCACTGAAGCTTTCTTT.

This clone was seen only once. The chain is built from TRBV30 and TRBJ2-7, with D possibly being TRBD2 (5 bases). The germline gives CDR1 GTSNPN, CDR2 SVGIG (reference sequence). The CDR3 loop spans 13 amino acids. V lost 4 bases to trimming and J lost 6 bases, with 16 bases between them. CDR3 amino acids: CAWTGLRGTEQYF. DNA of the CDR3: TGTGCCTGGACTGGCCTCCGGGGAACCGAGCAGTACTTC.

The chain combines TRBV18 with TRBJ2-7; 9 nucleotides align to TRBD1. The CDR3 loop spans 14 amino acids. Germline V CDR1 and CDR2: KGHSH, LQKENI. The V segment lost 3 bases and the J segment 3 bases; nucleotides outside the gene matches: 3. CDR3 sequence reads: CASSPPGQGYEQYF. The CDR3, as DNA: TGTGCCAGCTCACCTCCGGGACAGGGCTACGAGCAGTACTTC.

The chain recombines TRBV19 with TRBJ1-1; no definite D call. This CDR3 spans 12 amino acids. The germline V gene has CDR1 LNHDA and CDR2 SQIVND (reference sequence). Trimming took 7 bases from V and 7 from J, leaving 13 bases between them. CDR3 sequence: CASTAAAYEAFF. CDR3 nucleotide sequence: TGTGCCAGTACCGCCGCGGCGTATGAAGCTTTCTTT.

This clone showed up just a few times. This rearrangement joins TRBV5-6 to TRBJ2-3, with 10 bases aligning to TRBD1. V lost 3 bases to trimming and J lost 4 bases; unmatched junction nucleotides: 5. In germline, CDR1 is SGHDT, CDR2 YYEEEE. There are 15 residues in the CDR3. The DNA for the CDR3 is TGTGCCAGCAGCTCACGGACAGGGGGTTCAGATACGCAGTATTTT. Its protein product is CASSSRTGGSDTQYF.

The chain links TRBV9 to TRBJ1-1, with D possibly being TRBD1 (6 bases). Trimming stripped 3 bases from V and 7 bases from J, with 22 bases between. The CDR3 runs 16 residues. Germline V lookup: CDR1 SGDLS, CDR2 YYNGEE. CDR3 protein: CASSAKDRLVWNEAFF. CDR3 nucleotide sequence: TGTGCCAGCAGCGCGAAAGACAGGCTAGTCTGGAATGAAGCTTTCTTT.

The chain combines TRBV27 with TRBJ2-5; TRBD1 might be the D (5 bases). This CDR3 has 13 amino acids. Per the germline V gene, CDR1 is MNHEY and CDR2 is SMNVEV (reference sequence). Trimming removed 4 bases from V and 8 bases from J, with 14 bases in between. This CDR3 is CASSSAFRGTQYF. The DNA for the CDR3 is TGTGCCAGCAGTTCGGCCTTTAGGGGCACCCAGTACTTC.

Comments on this clone: Because the CDR3's place on the DNA is in doubt, the DNA is left out and the CDR3 is given as listed by TCRdb. The rearrangement uses TRBV12-2 and TRBJ1-5; no check of the table's D call, TRBD1, against the DNA was made. TRBV12-2 is assigned pseudogene status. The CDR3 is 15 residues long, ends included. The CDR3 loop is CASRLVAGGNQPQHF.

The rearrangement links TRBV5-8 to TRBJ2-7, with 12 positions matching TRBD2. V lost 0 bases to trimming and J lost 1 base; unmatched junction nucleotides: 2. The CDR3 is 16 residues long. Germline-derived CDR1 and CDR2 are SGHTS and YDEGEE. This CDR3 reads CASSLGLAGASYEQYF. For the CDR3, the DNA is TGTGCCAGCAGCTTGGGACTAGCGGGGGCATCCTACGAGCAGTACTTC.

This chain uses TRBV7-9 with TRBJ2-7; D may be TRBD1 (5 bases). V was shortened by 5 bases and J by 3 bases, with 8 bases between the two germline ends. Germline V lookup: CDR1 SEHNR, CDR2 FQNEAQ (reference sequence). The CDR3 is made up of 12 amino acids. CDR3 DNA sequence: TGTGCCAGCAGCGATGACAGCTACGAGCAGTACTTC. This translates into CASSDDSYEQYF.

The chain joins TRBV9 to TRBJ2-7; D is unresolved. Germline CDR1 SGDLS, CDR2 YYNGEE. V dropped 4 bases and J dropped 9 bases, with 23 bases sitting between them. The CDR3 extends over 15 amino acids. CDR3: CASSPLGSEGLGQYF. The DNA of the CDR3 is TGTGCCAGCAGCCCCCTCGGGTCGGAAGGATTGGGGCAGTACTTC.

Here the CDR3 DNA reads TGCGCCAGCAGCTTGGACGGGGGGTTCGGCAATGAGCAGTTCTTC. Its translation: CASSLDGGFGNEQFF. J is TRBJ2-1 and V is TRBV5-1; 7 nucleotides line up with TRBD2. J lost 6 bases, V lost 0 bases, and 6 bases had no gene match. CDR3 length equals 15 residues. CDR1 and CDR2 from the germline V gene are SGHRS and YFSETQ.

The chain couples TRBV10-3 to TRBJ1-6, with D tentatively TRBD1 (5 bases). The CDR3 runs to 14 residues. Trimming took 5 bases from V and 6 from J, leaving 11 bases between them. CDR1 and CDR2 from the germline V gene are ENHRY and SYGVKD. CDR3 nucleotides: TGTGCCATCAGTAGACAGACAAGTAATTCACCCCTCCACTTT. Translating gives CAISRQTSNSPLHF.

The chain employs TRBV5-4 and TRBJ2-1; 8 nucleotides line up with TRBD1. This CDR3 is 16 amino acids long. Per germline, CDR1 SGHNT and CDR2 YYREEE (reference sequence). V shed 0 bases, J shed 4 bases, and the junction held 6 bases outside the gene matches. Written as DNA, the CDR3 is TGTGCCAGCAGCTTGGCGGGGACAGGTGATTACAATGAGCAGTTCTTC. Translating gives CASSLAGTGDYNEQFF.

As for this clone: One junction end does not reproduce the germline sequence, and a read error may be involved. Here the CDR3 reads CASSDGDSREALF. CDR3 coding DNA: TGTGCCAGCAGTGATGGGGACAGCCGTGAAGCTCTCTTT. This chain uses TRBV6-1 with TRBJ1-1; 7 bases map to TRBD1. This CDR3 spans 13 amino acids. Germline V gene lookup returns CDR1 MNHNS and CDR2 SASEGT.

The V call is TRBV7-9, the J call TRBJ1-2, with 8 bases aligning to TRBD1. The germline gives CDR1 SEHNR, CDR2 FQNEAQ (reference sequence). The V and J ends lost 1 base and 8 bases, in that order; junction bases with no gene match: 3. The CDR3 consists of 13 residues. The DNA of the CDR3 is TGTGCCAGCAGCTTAGGGACAGGGATAGGCTACACCTTC. This gives the protein CASSLGTGIGYTF. The complete variable domain, with remaining parts taken from reference TRBV7-9 and TRBJ1-2, reads DTGVSQNPRHKITKRGQNVTFRCDPISEHNRLYWYRQTLGQGPEFLTYFQNEAQLEKSRLLSDRFSAERPKGSFSTLEIQRTEQGDSAMYLCASSLGTGIGYTFGSGTRLTVV.

This clone has only a few counts. This chain connects TRBV30 to TRBJ1-3; D is undetermined. Trimming shortened V by 0 bases and J by 8 bases, and 8 bases separated the two germline ends. CDR1 is GTSNPN, CDR2 SVGIG, per germline (reference sequence). This CDR3 has 12 residues. In nucleotides, the CDR3 is TGTGCCTGGAGTGTTGTCGGAGACACCATATATTTT. This gives the protein CAWSVVGDTIYF.

This clone appeared once. V gene TRBV2 combines with J gene TRBJ1-2, with D possibly being TRBD1 (5 bases). The germline CDR1 and CDR2 sequences are SNHLY and FYNNEI. This CDR3 has 14 residues. V lost 6 bases, J lost 4 bases, and 15 bases lay in between. CDR3 protein: CASSPQGVIYGYTF. CDR3 in DNA: TGTGCCAGCAGCCCACAAGGGGTGATCTATGGCTACACCTTC.

The chain combines TRBV28 with TRBJ1-5; 8 nucleotides match TRBD1. Germline V gives CDR1 MDHEN, CDR2 SYDVKM. This CDR3 spans 16 amino acids. V lost 7 bases, J lost 6 bases, and 14 bases stayed unmatched. CDR3 sequence: CASIPLPGQGLQPQHF. The CDR3 DNA is TGTGCCAGCATCCCCCTCCCAGGACAGGGTCTTCAGCCCCAGCATTTT.

The rearrangement uses TRBV28 and TRBJ2-3; D is undetermined. Trimming removed 4 bases from V and 0 bases from J, with 14 bases in between. The V gene's germline CDR1 is MDHEN and CDR2 SYDVKM. The CDR3 covers 16 residues. This CDR3 is CASSWQPPSSTDTQYF. CDR3 nucleotides: TGTGCCAGCAGTTGGCAACCCCCCTCTAGCACAGATACGCAGTATTTT.

This chain connects TRBV7-6 to TRBJ1-2, with a weak D call TRBD1 (5 bases). Trimming took 5 bases from V and 6 from J, leaving 13 bases between them. This CDR3 region has 13 residues. Germline CDR1 SGHVS, CDR2 FNYEAQ. In nucleotides, the CDR3 is TGTGCCAGCAGCCCCCGGGGAGGGGATGGCTACACCTTC. It is translated as CASSPRGGDGYTF.

The chain couples TRBV15 to TRBJ1-1; no firm D call. Germline CDR1 and CDR2: LNHNV and YYDKDF (reference sequence). Deletions cut 1 base from V and 12 bases from J, with 15 bases between. The CDR3 consists of 13 residues. In nucleotides, the CDR3 is TGTGCCACCAGCAGAGCCACAGCCACTGAGTCTTTCTTT. As protein: CATSRATATESFF.

This clone occurred a few times. V and J are TRBV5-4 and TRBJ2-2; 11 nucleotides agree with TRBD2. The V and J ends lost 4 bases and 6 bases, in that order; junction bases with no gene match: 8. Germline CDR1 and CDR2: SGHNT and YYREEE (reference sequence). This CDR3 is built from 16 residues. In DNA, the CDR3 is TGTGCCAGCAGCATAGGACTAGCGGGTTTCGCCGGGGAGCTGTTTTTT. Translating gives CASSIGLAGFAGELFF. Full variable domain (remainder filled in from reference TRBV5-4 and TRBJ2-2): ETGVTQSPTHLIKTRGQQVTLRCSSQSGHNTVSWYQQALGQGPQFIFQYYREEENGRGNFPPRFSGLQFPNYSSELNVNALELDDSALYLCASSIGLAGFAGELFFGEGSRLTVL.

This clone has more than one count but fewer than ten. The chain uses TRBV2 and TRBJ1-2, with 7 bases matching TRBD1. Germline CDR1 SNHLY, CDR2 FYNNEI. With 5 bases clipped from V and 0 bases from J, the junction kept 6 bases outside the gene matches. The CDR3 sequence is 15 residues long. The CDR3 DNA reads TGTGCCAGCAGTCCGACAGGGAATGCTAACTATGGCTACACCTTC. Translating it yields CASSPTGNANYGYTF.

This clone was observed a single time. The chain employs TRBV6-5 and TRBJ2-7; D perhaps matches TRBD2 (5 bases). The CDR3 contains 15 residues. CDR1 and CDR2 (germline): MNHEY, SVGAGI. V dropped 6 bases and J dropped 1 base, with 16 bases sitting between them. CDR3 loop: CASRRGLSGSYEQYF. Here the CDR3 DNA reads TGTGCCAGCAGACGAGGACTTTCGGGTTCCTACGAGCAGTACTTC.